These 23 T cell receptor beta chains came from one sample sequenced in a study of T cells after yellow fever vaccination. One entry per CDR3 protein, called by TCRdb with MiXCR from the 5' RACE reads. The sample has a few hundred thousand distinct CDR3 sequences, about 17% seen once. The specimen was PBMCs, collected before the yellow fever booster vaccination. Receptor source: a man younger than 35 who received the YFV17D yellow fever vaccine.

This sequence joins TRBV4-3 and TRBJ1-2; D remains ambiguous. The CDR3 totals 15 residues. The V and J ends lost 3 bases and 2 bases respectively, with 13 bases between them. Per germline, CDR1 LGHNA and CDR2 YSLEER. CDR3 coding DNA: TGCGCCAGCAGCCATATTGGGGTGGTAAACTATGGCTACACCTTC. This gives the protein CASSHIGVVNYGYTF.

V is TRBV7-2 and J is TRBJ2-3; D gene ambiguous. CDR1 and CDR2 (germline): SGHTA, FQGNSA. V was pared by 2 bases and J by 4 bases, with 7 bases between. This CDR3 has 13 residues. The CDR3 DNA sequence: TGTGCCAGCAGCTTATCCCCCGCAGATACGCAGTATTTT. Translated, it gives CASSLSPADTQYF.

This chain links TRBV10-3 with TRBJ1-2; weak D call: TRBD1 (5 bases). Germline CDR1 reads ENHRY; CDR2 reads SYGVKD. Between the trimmed V and J ends, which lost 0 bases and 5 bases, there was a span of 16 bases. The CDR3 length is 16 residues. CDR3 region: CAISESIQTSGYGYTF. DNA of the CDR3: TGTGCCATCAGTGAGTCGATACAAACTTCAGGGTATGGCTACACCTTC.

There are a few counts of this clonotype. The chain recombines TRBV20-1 with TRBJ2-2; D is ambiguous. The CDR3 spans 13 residues. The V end was cut by 3 bases, the J end by 4 bases, with 9 bases between. Germline values: CDR1 DFQATT, CDR2 SNEGSKA (reference sequence). The CDR3, as DNA: TGCAGTGCTAGCGGCCTCCCCACCGGGGAGCTGTTTTTT. As protein: CSASGLPTGELFF.

This chain connects TRBV18 to TRBJ2-7, with 12 positions matching TRBD2. The CDR3 totals 16 residues. With V trimmed by 1 base and J by 6 bases, 7 bases remained unmatched. Germline CDR1 KGHSH, CDR2 LQKENI. In DNA, the CDR3 is TGTGCCAGCTCACCACGGACTAGCGGGGACTCTTCCGAGCAGTACGTC. It encodes CASSPRTSGDSSEQYV.

The rearrangement uses TRBV7-3 and TRBJ2-6; D might be TRBD1 (5 bases). The CDR3 sequence is 18 residues long. The V and J ends lost 5 bases and 0 bases respectively, with 17 bases between them. Germline lookup yields CDR1 SGHTA and CDR2 FQGTGA. The CDR3 region is CASSRSAGHFSGANVLTF. CDR3 nucleotide sequence: TGTGCCAGCAGCCGATCCGCAGGACACTTCTCTGGGGCCAACGTCCTGACTTTC.

V and J are TRBV6-5 and TRBJ2-6; D unresolved. The germline V and J ends were trimmed by 2 bases and 2 bases, with 4 bases remaining between them. CDR1 is MNHEY and CDR2 is SVGAGI in the germline V gene. CDR3 size: 14 residues. This chain's CDR3 is CASSYGAGANVLTF. The CDR3 DNA follows: TGTGCCAGCAGTTACGGGGCTGGGGCCAACGTCCTGACTTTC.

This clonotype was seen a few times. V and J are TRBV20-1 and TRBJ2-2; D ambiguous. The CDR3 totals 14 residues. V gave up 2 bases and J gave up 3 bases, with 10 bases separating them. In germline, CDR1 is DFQATT, CDR2 SNEGSKA (reference sequence). The CDR3 bases are TGCAGTGCTAGACAGAATCTATACACCGGGGAGCTGTTTTTT. It is translated as CSARQNLYTGELFF.

This clonotype has a handful of counts. The chain has TRBV10-3 and TRBJ2-3; D is possibly TRBD2 (5 bases). This CDR3 has 13 residues. Germline-derived CDR1 and CDR2 are ENHRY and SYGVKD. The ends were cut back, 8 bases at V and 4 bases at J, with 13 bases in the middle. Here the CDR3 reads CAIATDFPDTQYF. The CDR3 nucleotides read TGTGCCATCGCGACGGACTTCCCAGATACGCAGTATTTT.

There are a few counts of this clonotype. The chain couples TRBV7-2 to TRBJ2-7, with no clear D. Germline V gene sequence: CDR1 SGHTA, CDR2 FQGNSA. The CDR3 is 12 residues long. V lost 1 base, J lost 10 bases, and 11 bases lay in between. The CDR3 DNA reads as TGTGCCAGCAGCTTAGGAGGAAACCCACAGTACTTC. It specifies CASSLGGNPQYF.

This clonotype has more than one count but fewer than ten. This sequence joins TRBV10-3 and TRBJ2-1; TRBD2 is a possible D gene (5 bases). Between the trimmed V and J ends, which lost 4 bases and 7 bases, there was a span of 20 bases. The germline V gene has CDR1 ENHRY and CDR2 SYGVKD. CDR3 length: 16 residues. CDR3 sequence reads: CAISAPRGWQQNEQFF. The CDR3 nucleotides are TGTGCCATCAGTGCCCCCCGAGGGTGGCAGCAGAATGAGCAGTTCTTC.

The sample holds a few counts of this clonotype. This rearrangement joins TRBV5-1 to TRBJ2-2; the D is unclear. Trimming left V 0 bases short and J 3 bases short, with 9 bases between. This CDR3 has 15 amino acids. Per the germline V gene, CDR1 is SGHRS and CDR2 is YFSETQ. The CDR3 here is CASSLADSHTGELFF. The CDR3 region has the DNA TGCGCCAGCAGCTTGGCCGACTCCCACACCGGGGAGCTGTTTTTT.

The J gene is TRBJ2-2, the V gene TRBV5-1; 9 nucleotides line up with TRBD1. In germline, CDR1 is SGHRS, CDR2 YFSETQ. After removal of 4 bases from V and 0 bases from J, the junction contained 7 bases not matched to a gene. The CDR3 contains 17 residues. The CDR3 DNA follows: TGCGCCAGCAGCCCCCGCACAGGGGGCGCGAACACCGGGGAGCTGTTTTTT. Its protein is CASSPRTGGANTGELFF.

In this sample, this clonotype turned up a few times. The chain couples TRBV20-1 to TRBJ2-3; a possible D gene is TRBD1 (6 bases). The germline V gene has CDR1 DFQATT and CDR2 SNEGSKA (reference sequence). The V end was cut by 6 bases, the J end by 5 bases, with 21 bases between. This CDR3 spans 15 amino acids. Here the CDR3 reads CSATRGVRIGDTQYF. Here the CDR3 DNA reads TGCAGTGCAACCAGGGGTGTCCGAATCGGAGATACGCAGTATTTT.

Only a few counts were recorded for this clonotype. This CDR3 is CASSGRSGGHQETQYF. Written as DNA, the CDR3 is TGCGCCAGCAGCGGCCGTAGCGGGGGGCACCAAGAGACCCAGTACTTC. The V and J genes are TRBV5-1 and TRBJ2-5; 10 bases agree with TRBD2. The V gene's germline CDR1 is SGHRS and CDR2 YFSETQ. The CDR3 loop spans 16 amino acids. Germline trimming cut 4 bases from V and 0 bases from J; bases unmatched to any gene: 6. Combining the CDR3 with reference TRBV5-1 and TRBJ2-5 gives the whole variable domain KAGVTQTPRYLIKTRGQQVTLSCSPISGHRSVSWYQQTPGQGLQFLFEYFSETQRNKGNFPGRFSGRQFSNSRSEMNVSTLELGDSALYLCASSGRSGGHQETQYFGPGTRLLVL.

CDR3 sequence reads: CASSIWTSGGAGAKNIQYF. The DNA of the CDR3 is TGTGCCAGCAGTATCTGGACTAGCGGGGGGGCCGGGGCCAAAAACATTCAGTACTTC. The chain couples TRBV27 to TRBJ2-4; TRBD2 agrees at 15 bases. The germline gives CDR1 MNHEY, CDR2 SMNVEV (reference sequence). The ends lost 5 bases at V and 1 base at J; junction bases unmatched: 9. This CDR3 is built from 19 residues.

At least ten counts were recorded for this clonotype. This CDR3 reads CASSVPAGELFF. DNA of the CDR3: TGTGCCAGCAGCGTACCAGCCGGGGAGCTGTTTTTT. V is TRBV5-4 and J is TRBJ2-2; D unresolved. The length of the CDR3 is 12 residues. Trimming removed 4 bases from V and 6 bases from J, with 7 bases in between. Per germline, CDR1 SGHNT and CDR2 YYREEE (reference sequence).

This clonotype has just a few counts. V usage is TRBV6-6 and J usage is TRBJ2-7, with 7 nucleotides matching TRBD2. Per germline, CDR1 MNHNY and CDR2 SVGAGI (reference sequence). The CDR3 contains 12 residues. The DNA of the CDR3 is TGTGGGACGCGGGGGACCTCCTACGAGCAGTACTTC. Amino acids: CGTRGTSYEQYF.

The chain links TRBV20-1 to TRBJ2-7; no clear D gene. V lost 3 bases and J lost 2, with 5 bases in between. Per germline, CDR1 DFQATT and CDR2 SNEGSKA (reference sequence). The CDR3 runs to 11 residues. CDR3: CSASTTYEQYF. CDR3 sequence (DNA): TGCAGTGCTAGTACAACCTACGAGCAGTACTTC.

The rearrangement uses TRBV12-3 or TRBV12-4 and TRBJ2-1, with 8 bases matching TRBD2. The CDR3 is 15 residues long. Germline trimming cut 6 bases from V and 8 bases from J; bases unmatched to any gene: 12. The CDR3 loop is CASSWGSGAMDEQFF. Here the CDR3 DNA reads TGTGCCAGCAGCTGGGGTAGCGGGGCGATGGATGAGCAGTTCTTC.

The CDR3 sequence: CATAGNGETQYF. The CDR3 DNA sequence: TGTGCCACCGCAGGGAACGGAGAGACCCAGTACTTC. The chain uses TRBV24-1 and TRBJ2-5; TRBD1 might be the D (5 bases). The CDR3 totals 12 residues. Germline loops: CDR1 KGHDR, CDR2 SFDVKD. Trimming left V 9 bases short and J 4 bases short, with 11 bases between.

This clonotype was seen more than once but under ten times. This rearrangement joins TRBV20-1 to TRBJ1-5; D not certain. V was trimmed by 5 bases and J by 4 bases, leaving 15 bases between them. The CDR3 has 14 amino acids. Germline CDR1 reads DFQATT; CDR2 reads SNEGSKA (reference sequence). The CDR3 DNA follows: TGCAGTGCTCACCCCACCGGTACTAATCAGCCCCAGCATTTT. As protein: CSAHPTGTNQPQHF.

This clonotype has a handful of counts. The chain uses TRBV6-6 and TRBJ1-6; TRBD1 might be the D (5 bases). Germline values: CDR1 MNHNY, CDR2 SVGAGI (reference sequence). The germline V and J ends were trimmed by 6 bases and 7 bases, with 16 bases remaining between them. This CDR3 contains 15 residues. As DNA, the CDR3 is TGTGCCAGCAGCCAGGGACCGACAAGAAATTCACCCCTCCACTTT. Its translation: CASSQGPTRNSPLHF.